This entry lists 27 T cell receptor beta chains sequenced from one sample in a study of blood T cell repertoires in COVID-19. The method was immunoSEQ multiplex PCR; TCRdb's version includes in-frame clones alone and lacks a portion of them. The profile shows around 110,000 clones, under 95% of them singletons. The sequencing input was peripheral blood. These receptors were obtained from a woman aged 25-40 years with acute or convalescent COVID-19.

The V call is TRBV19, the J call TRBJ1-1, with a weak D call TRBD1 (5 bases). CDR3 length equals 14 residues. Trimming pared 3 bases from V and 0 bases from J, leaving 8 bases between. CDR1 and CDR2 (germline): LNHDA, SQIVND (reference sequence). CDR3 in DNA: TGTGCCAGTAGTATCGCCAGGGTGAACACTGAAGCTTTCTTT. Its protein is CASSIARVNTEAFF.

The V and J genes are TRBV12-3 or TRBV12-4 and TRBJ2-3, with D maybe TRBD1 (5 bases). V lost 6 bases and J 4 bases, leaving 11 bases between the germline ends. The CDR3 spans 13 residues. CDR3 residues: CASSQGVPDTQYF. The DNA of the CDR3 is TGTGCCAGCAGCCAAGGGGTCCCAGATACGCAGTATTTT.

This clone was found once. The chain uses TRBV7-2 and TRBJ1-5, with TRBD1 matching over 7 bases. The CDR3 is 14 amino acids. Germline trimming cut 5 bases from V and 6 bases from J; bases unmatched to any gene: 7. The germline gives CDR1 SGHTA, CDR2 FQGNSA. The CDR3: CASSTQGIGQPQHF. CDR3 DNA sequence: TGTGCCAGCAGCACACAGGGGATTGGTCAGCCCCAGCATTTT.

V usage is TRBV5-1 and J usage is TRBJ2-3; D ambiguous. V was clipped by 3 bases and J by 2 bases, with 19 bases between them. The germline CDR1 and CDR2 sequences are SGHRS and YFSETQ. This CDR3 spans 17 amino acids. The CDR3 is CASSSSVSVRPTDTQYF. In DNA, the CDR3 is TGCGCCAGCAGCTCTTCCGTAAGCGTAAGACCCACAGATACGCAGTATTTT.

The chain carries TRBV11-3 and TRBJ2-2; 15 bases are shared with TRBD2. This CDR3 contains 16 residues. Trimming cost V 5 bases and J 7 bases; bases outside gene matches: 5. Germline CDR1 and CDR2: SGHNT and YENEEA. In DNA, the CDR3 is TGTGCCAGCAGCCGGACTAGCGGGGGGGCTGGCGGGGAGCTGTTTTTT. Amino acid sequence: CASSRTSGGAGGELFF.

This chain links TRBV19 with TRBJ2-2; 7 nucleotides align to TRBD2. Germline assignment: CDR1 LNHDA and CDR2 SQIVND (reference sequence). The V segment lost 6 bases and the J segment 2 bases; nucleotides outside the gene matches: 12. The CDR3 extends over 17 amino acids. The CDR3 DNA follows: TGTGCCAGTAGCATTCCCCTGACTAGCCTTAACACCGGGGAGCTGTTTTTT. Amino acid sequence: CASSIPLTSLNTGELFF.

The J gene is TRBJ2-7, the V gene TRBV6-5, with 7 bases identical to TRBD2. Germline V gene data show CDR1 as MNHEY and CDR2 as SVGAGI. The CDR3 extends over 14 amino acids. V lost 2 bases, J lost 3 bases, and 4 bases stayed unmatched. CDR3 sequence (DNA): TGTGCCAGCAGTTACGGGCGGGGGTTCTACGAGCAGTACTTC. It translates to CASSYGRGFYEQYF.

V is TRBV10-3 and J is TRBJ1-5, with a tentative D call TRBD1 (5 bases). With 11 bases removed from V and 8 bases from J, the gap between germline ends came to 16 bases. CDR3 size: 12 residues. Per germline, CDR1 ENHRY and CDR2 SYGVKD. The CDR3 DNA is TGTGCCGCAAAAGGGGAGCGGGAGCCCCAGCATTTT. Amino acids: CAAKGEREPQHF.

The chain is built from TRBV5-8 and TRBJ2-2; TRBD2 agrees at 10 bases. Germline assignment: CDR1 SGHTS and CDR2 YDEGEE. CDR3 length: 17 residues. J was trimmed by 0 bases and V by 5 bases; bases with no gene match: 7. CDR3 protein: CASRGSGRKANTGELFF. The CDR3 coding sequence is TGTGCCAGCAGGGGTAGCGGGAGGAAAGCGAACACCGGGGAGCTGTTTTTT.

The V gene is TRBV6-5, the J gene TRBJ2-2, with 8 nucleotides matching TRBD2. J lost 3 bases, V lost 7 bases, and 1 base had no gene match. CDR1 and CDR2 (germline): MNHEY, SVGAGI. This CDR3 is built from 13 residues. CDR3 bases: TGTGCCAGCAACGGGGGGGACACCGGGGAGCTGTTTTTT. It specifies CASNGGDTGELFF.

The chain recombines TRBV7-3 with TRBJ2-5, with D possibly TRBD2 on 6 matching bases. The V end lost 8 bases, the J end lost 3 bases, and 16 bases lay between the germline ends. The CDR3 runs to 14 residues. Germline V gene sequence: CDR1 SGHTA, CDR2 FQGTGA. The CDR3 reads CASSRGPGEETQYF. The CDR3 nucleotides read TGTGCCAGCTCCCGGGGCCCGGGGGAAGAGACCCAGTACTTC.

This chain connects TRBV5-1 to TRBJ2-7; TRBD1 aligns across 7 bases. The CDR3 contains 15 residues. J gave up 0 bases and V 1 base, and 4 bases lay outside the gene matches. Per germline, CDR1 SGHRS and CDR2 YFSETQ. The CDR3 coding sequence is TGCGCCAGCAGCTTGTCCGGGACAGACTCCTACGAGCAGTACTTC. It codes for CASSLSGTDSYEQYF.

The chain carries TRBV30 and TRBJ2-7, with D tentatively TRBD2 (5 bases). Between the trimmed V and J ends, which lost 0 bases and 4 bases, there was a span of 7 bases. This CDR3 is built from 12 residues. Germline-derived CDR1 and CDR2 are GTSNPN and SVGIG (reference sequence). The CDR3 is CAWSVSGYEQYF. For the CDR3, the DNA is TGTGCCTGGAGTGTGTCGGGATACGAGCAGTACTTC.

The chain recombines TRBV28 with TRBJ1-1; maybe TRBD1 (6 bases). Germline V CDR1 and CDR2: MDHEN, SYDVKM. The V gene lost 8 bases and the J gene lost 6 bases, with 25 bases spanning the gap. The CDR3 runs 16 residues. CDR3 in amino acids: CASLSGGAIKKAEAFF. Here the CDR3 DNA reads TGTGCCAGCTTGAGTGGGGGCGCCATTAAAAAGGCTGAAGCTTTCTTT.

V usage is TRBV5-4 and J usage is TRBJ1-1; perhaps TRBD1 as D (6 bases). The V and J ends lost 5 bases and 6 bases respectively, with 14 bases between them. The V gene's germline CDR1 is SGHNT and CDR2 YYREEE (reference sequence). There are 13 residues in the CDR3. The CDR3 region is CASRPDRFSEAFF. Written as DNA, the CDR3 is TGTGCCAGCAGACCCGACAGGTTCTCTGAAGCTTTCTTT.

V and J are TRBV18 and TRBJ2-1; D is possibly TRBD1 (6 bases). Trimming shortened V by 4 bases and J by 4 bases, and 26 bases separated the two germline ends. This CDR3 contains 19 residues. Germline loops: CDR1 KGHSH, CDR2 LQKENI. DNA for the CDR3: TGTGCCAGCTCACTCCGGACAGTAAAGAACATTAGTATTTACAATGAGCAGTTCTTC. Residues: CASSLRTVKNISIYNEQFF.

This clone has just one count. The J gene is TRBJ1-2, the V gene TRBV3-1 (or the pseudogene TRBV3-2); 7 bases are shared with TRBD1. V trimming: 2 bases; J trimming: 2 bases; junction bases outside the gene matches: 2. The germline V gene encodes CDR1 LGHDT and CDR2 YNNKEL (reference sequence). This CDR3 spans 14 amino acids. The CDR3 region has the DNA TGTGCCAGCAGCCAACTACAGGGGAACTATGGCTACACCTTC. The encoded protein is CASSQLQGNYGYTF.

This clone came up a few times. J is TRBJ1-1 and V is TRBV28; possible D gene TRBD1, 6 bases. Germline loops: CDR1 MDHEN, CDR2 SYDVKM. The CDR3 is 15 amino acids. Trimming left V 6 bases short and J 6 bases short, with 20 bases between. The CDR3 loop reads CASSPQQGSPPEAFF. DNA of the CDR3: TGTGCCAGCAGCCCGCAACAGGGTAGTCCCCCTGAAGCTTTCTTT.

The chain employs TRBV12-5 and TRBJ1-1; TRBD1 is a possible D gene (5 bases). The CDR3 length is 13 residues. With 0 bases removed from V and 9 bases from J, the gap between germline ends came to 11 bases. Germline loops: CDR1 LGHNT, CDR2 FRNRAP. CDR3 residues: CASGLVEQDQAFF. In DNA form, the CDR3 reads TGTGCTAGTGGTTTGGTAGAACAGGACCAAGCTTTCTTT.

The rearrangement uses TRBV5-1 and TRBJ1-3, with 7 positions matching TRBD1. Unmatched junction bases numbered 6, after V lost 6 bases and J lost 0 bases. The CDR3 length is 15 residues. CDR1 is SGHRS and CDR2 is YFSETQ in the germline V gene. The CDR3 region has the DNA TGCGCCAGCAAGGACAGGCCGACCTCTGGAAACACCATATATTTT. Translation: CASKDRPTSGNTIYF.

The V call is TRBV11-2, the J call TRBJ2-1; unclear D gene. The V gene lost 5 bases and the J gene lost 0 bases, with 8 bases spanning the gap. The germline V gene encodes CDR1 SGHAT and CDR2 FQNNGV. CDR3 size: 14 residues. Written as DNA, the CDR3 is TGTGCCAGCAGCATACCGAGCTCCTACAATGAGCAGTTCTTC. It translates to CASSIPSSYNEQFF.

The V and J genes are TRBV7-3 and TRBJ2-1; 10 bases are a match to TRBD1. With 4 bases clipped from V and 9 bases from J, the junction kept 6 bases outside the gene matches. The germline V gene encodes CDR1 SGHTA and CDR2 FQGTGA. The CDR3 consists of 14 residues. For the CDR3, the DNA is TGTGCCAGCAGCTGGGACAGGGGACCGGGTGAGCAGTTCTTC. Protein product: CASSWDRGPGEQFF.

Only a few counts were recorded for this clone. This CDR3 reads CAWSSGQVDEKLFF. The CDR3 bases are TGTGCCTGGAGTTCGGGACAGGTTGATGAAAAACTGTTTTTT. The chain uses TRBV30 and TRBJ1-4; 8 bases align to TRBD1. This CDR3 is 14 amino acids long. The J segment lost 6 bases and the V segment lost 2 bases, leaving 5 bases of the junction unmatched. The germline CDR1 and CDR2 sequences are GTSNPN and SVGIG (reference sequence).

V usage is TRBV5-4 and J usage is TRBJ2-5, with no clear D. CDR1 and CDR2 from the germline V gene are SGHNT and YYREEE (reference sequence). Trimming cost V 0 bases and J 4 bases, with 10 bases left between them. CDR3 length: 14 residues. The CDR3 reads CASSLAGAIETQYF. CDR3 nucleotide sequence: TGTGCCAGCAGCTTGGCCGGTGCAATAGAGACCCAGTACTTC.

The genes are TRBV5-5 and TRBJ1-5; D unresolved. The CDR3 is 15 amino acids. Trimming pared 2 bases from V and 2 bases from J, leaving 11 bases between. From germline, CDR1 is SGHKS and CDR2 YYEKEE (reference sequence). CDR3 sequence (DNA): TGTGCCAGCAGCTTAGAAGCTGGTGGCAATCAGCCCCAGCATTTT. It yields the protein CASSLEAGGNQPQHF.

As concerns this clone: The sample contains more than one DNA sequence encoding this CDR3. The rearrangement joins TRBV9 to TRBJ1-6, with 7 bases lining up with TRBD1. This CDR3 is built from 14 residues. The J segment lost 7 bases and the V segment lost 5 bases, leaving 6 bases of the junction unmatched. Germline CDR1 is SGDLS and CDR2 is YYNGEE. CDR3 coding DNA: TGTGCCAGCAGTAGGGACAGACTAAATTCACCCCTCCACTTT. Translation gives CASSRDRLNSPLHF.

The chain links TRBV19 to TRBJ1-1; tentative D call: TRBD1 (6 bases). The CDR3 is 15 residues long. The ends were cut back, 4 bases at V and 0 bases at J, with 12 bases in the middle. Germline V gene data show CDR1 as LNHDA and CDR2 as SQIVND (reference sequence). The CDR3 coding sequence is TGTGCCAGTAGTAGAGCGGACAGAATGAACACTGAAGCTTTCTTT. Amino acids: CASSRADRMNTEAFF.